This T cell receptor beta chain was sequenced in a study of identical twins. Study results and limitations: Abundant cord blood beta clonotypes carried fewer insertions; memory repertoires showed none. Not following the same donors, the study drew its conclusions from cross-sectional statistical analysis. Zero-insertion results could be subject to partial confounding by invariant MAIT and iNKT cells. Models predicted less out-of-frame TCR alpha sharing in monozygotic twins than was found.

TCRdb recomputed calls from the 5' RACE reads with MiXCR, one row per CDR3 protein. This sample yields about 790,000 distinct CDR3 sequences, of which roughly 18% are seen a single time; roughly 13% belongs to the top ten. The CDR3 runs 15 residues. Trimming removed 0 bases at V and 1 base at J, with 9 bases between. Looked up from germline, CDR1 is DFQATT and CDR2 is SNEGSKA (reference sequence). Regarding this clonotype: What it recognizes is unknown.

The sample was also linked to a second study, of T cells expressing NK-cell markers.

The chain recombines TRBV20-1 with TRBJ2-2; D unresolved. The sequenced material came from PBMCs. This clonotype was sampled from a young woman in good health. CDR3 DNA: TGCAGTGCTAGAGATGCGTCGATGAACACCGGGGAGCTGTTTTTT. Translating it yields CSARDASMNTGELFF.